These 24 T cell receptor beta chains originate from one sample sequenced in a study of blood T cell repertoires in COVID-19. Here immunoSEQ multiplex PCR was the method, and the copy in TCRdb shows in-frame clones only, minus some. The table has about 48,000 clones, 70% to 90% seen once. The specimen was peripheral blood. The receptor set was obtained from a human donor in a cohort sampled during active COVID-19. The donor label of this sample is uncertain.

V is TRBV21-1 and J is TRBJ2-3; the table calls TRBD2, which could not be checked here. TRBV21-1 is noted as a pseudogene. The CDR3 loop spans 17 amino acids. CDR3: CASSKGQRGVSTDTQYF. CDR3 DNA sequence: TGTGCCAGCAGCAAAGGCCAGCGGGGGGTTAGCACAGATACGCAGTATTTT.

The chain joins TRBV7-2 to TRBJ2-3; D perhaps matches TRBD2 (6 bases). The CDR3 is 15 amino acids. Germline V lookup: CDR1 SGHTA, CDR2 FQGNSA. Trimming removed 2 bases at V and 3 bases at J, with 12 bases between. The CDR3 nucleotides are TGTGCCAGCAGCTTAAGCGGGCCGATTACAGATACGCAGTATTTT. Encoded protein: CASSLSGPITDTQYF.

The CDR3, as DNA: TGTGCCAGCAGTTTATTCCGGAATCAGCCCCAGCATTTT. It translates to CASSLFRNQPQHF. J is TRBJ1-5 and V is TRBV27; unclear D gene. Trimming removed 1 base from V and 4 bases from J, with 5 bases in between. Germline CDR1 is MNHEY and CDR2 is SMNVEV (reference sequence). CDR3 length equals 13 residues.

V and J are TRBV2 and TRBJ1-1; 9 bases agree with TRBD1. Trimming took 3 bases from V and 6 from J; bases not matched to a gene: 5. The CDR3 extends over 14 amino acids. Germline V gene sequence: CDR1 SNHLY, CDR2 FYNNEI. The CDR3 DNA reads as TGTGCCAGCAGTGAGATGGACAGGGGAGCTGAAGCTTTCTTT. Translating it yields CASSEMDRGAEAFF.

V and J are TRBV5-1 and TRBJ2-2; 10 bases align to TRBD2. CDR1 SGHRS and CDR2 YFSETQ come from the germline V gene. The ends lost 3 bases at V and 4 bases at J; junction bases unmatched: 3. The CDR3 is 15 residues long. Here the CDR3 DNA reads TGCGCCAGCAGCTCGGGACTAGCGAGCACCGGGGAGCTGTTTTTT. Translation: CASSSGLASTGELFF.

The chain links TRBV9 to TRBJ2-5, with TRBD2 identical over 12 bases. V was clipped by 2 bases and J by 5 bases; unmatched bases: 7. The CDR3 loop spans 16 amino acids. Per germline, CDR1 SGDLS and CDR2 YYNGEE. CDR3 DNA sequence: TGTGCCAGCAGCGTGTCTAGCGGGGGGGCTGGGGAGACCCAGTACTTC. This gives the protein CASSVSSGGAGETQYF.

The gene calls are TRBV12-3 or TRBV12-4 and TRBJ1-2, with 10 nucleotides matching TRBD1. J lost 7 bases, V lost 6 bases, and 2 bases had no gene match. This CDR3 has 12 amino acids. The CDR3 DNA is TGTGCCAGCAGCCGGGACAGGGGTGGCTACACCTTC. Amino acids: CASSRDRGGYTF.

This CDR3 is CASTSGGRVPEAFF. CDR3 in DNA: TGTGCCAGCACCTCAGGGGGCCGCGTGCCTGAAGCTTTCTTT. The V and J genes are TRBV6-6 and TRBJ1-1, with 8 positions matching TRBD1. CDR3 size: 14 residues. J was trimmed by 6 bases and V by 7 bases; bases with no gene match: 10. Germline CDR1 is MNHNY and CDR2 is SVGAGI (reference sequence).

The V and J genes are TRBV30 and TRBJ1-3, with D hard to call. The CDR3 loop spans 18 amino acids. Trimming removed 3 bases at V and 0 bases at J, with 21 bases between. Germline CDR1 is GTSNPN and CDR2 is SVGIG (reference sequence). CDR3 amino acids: CAWSVGRLTIDSGNTIYF. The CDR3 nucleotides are TGTGCCTGGAGCGTAGGTAGACTCACAATCGACTCTGGAAACACCATATATTTT.

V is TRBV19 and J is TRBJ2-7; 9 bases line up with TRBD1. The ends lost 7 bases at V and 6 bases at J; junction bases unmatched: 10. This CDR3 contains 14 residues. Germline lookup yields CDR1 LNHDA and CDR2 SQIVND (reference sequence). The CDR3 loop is CASKAGQGHFEQYF. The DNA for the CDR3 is TGTGCCAGTAAGGCAGGACAGGGGCATTTCGAGCAGTACTTC.

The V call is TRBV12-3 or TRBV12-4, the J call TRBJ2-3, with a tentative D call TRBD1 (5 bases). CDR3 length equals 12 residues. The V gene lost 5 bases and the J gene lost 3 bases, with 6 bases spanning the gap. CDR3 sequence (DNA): TGTGCCAGCAGTGACAGAACAGATACGCAGTATTTT. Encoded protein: CASSDRTDTQYF.

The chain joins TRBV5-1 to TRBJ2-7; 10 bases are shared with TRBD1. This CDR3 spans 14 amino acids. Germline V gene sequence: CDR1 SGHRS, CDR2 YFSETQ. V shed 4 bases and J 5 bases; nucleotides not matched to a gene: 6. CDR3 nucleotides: TGCGCCAGCAGCACGGGACAGGGGAGGGACGAGCAGTACTTC. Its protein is CASSTGQGRDEQYF.

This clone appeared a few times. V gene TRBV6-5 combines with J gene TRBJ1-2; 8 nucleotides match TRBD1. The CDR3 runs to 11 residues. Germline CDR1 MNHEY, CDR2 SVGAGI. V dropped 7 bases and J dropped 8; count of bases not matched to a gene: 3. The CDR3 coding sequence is TGTGCCAGCATCAGGGGGCGCGGCTACACCTTC. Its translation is CASIRGRGYTF.

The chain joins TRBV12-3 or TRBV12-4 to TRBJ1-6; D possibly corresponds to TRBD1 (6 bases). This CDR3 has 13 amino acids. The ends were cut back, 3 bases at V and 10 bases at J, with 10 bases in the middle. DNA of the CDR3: TGTGCCAGCAGTTTGTCAGGGGCCTCACCCCTCCACTTT. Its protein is CASSLSGASPLHF.

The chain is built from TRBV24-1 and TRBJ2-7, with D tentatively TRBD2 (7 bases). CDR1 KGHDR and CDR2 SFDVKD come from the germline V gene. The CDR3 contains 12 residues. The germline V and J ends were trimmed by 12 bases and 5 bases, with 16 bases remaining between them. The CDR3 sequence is CAGGGRPNEQYF. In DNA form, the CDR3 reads TGTGCCGGCGGGGGCAGACCTAACGAGCAGTACTTC.

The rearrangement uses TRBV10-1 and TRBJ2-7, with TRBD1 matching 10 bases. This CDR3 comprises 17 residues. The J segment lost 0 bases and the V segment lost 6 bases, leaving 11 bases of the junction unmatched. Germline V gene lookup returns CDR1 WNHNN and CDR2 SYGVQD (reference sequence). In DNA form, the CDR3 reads TGCGCCAGCAGCAACGGACAGGGGGTACTTACCTCCTACGAGCAGTACTTC. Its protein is CASSNGQGVLTSYEQYF.

The CDR3, as DNA: TGTGCCAGCAGTTTATCAGGGATCTACGAGCAGTACTTC. The encoded protein is CASSLSGIYEQYF. The chain joins TRBV7-2 to TRBJ2-7; possible D gene TRBD1, 5 bases. The CDR3 loop spans 13 amino acids. V dropped 6 bases and J dropped 3 bases, with 12 bases sitting between them. Germline CDR1 SGHTA, CDR2 FQGNSA.

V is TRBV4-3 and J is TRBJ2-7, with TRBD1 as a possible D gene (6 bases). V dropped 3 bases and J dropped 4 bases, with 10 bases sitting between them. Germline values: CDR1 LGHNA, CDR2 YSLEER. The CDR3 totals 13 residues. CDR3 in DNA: TGCGCCAGCAGCCAGTCGACAGGATACGAGCAGTACTTC. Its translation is CASSQSTGYEQYF.

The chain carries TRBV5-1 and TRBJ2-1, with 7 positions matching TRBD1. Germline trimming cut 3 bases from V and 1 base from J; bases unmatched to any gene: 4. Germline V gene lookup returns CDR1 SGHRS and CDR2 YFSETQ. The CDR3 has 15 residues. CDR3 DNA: TGCGCCAGCAGCTCGGCAGGGGGTTCCTACAATGAGCAGTTCTTC. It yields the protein CASSSAGGSYNEQFF. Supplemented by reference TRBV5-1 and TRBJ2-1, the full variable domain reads KAGVTQTPRYLIKTRGQQVTLSCSPISGHRSVSWYQQTPGQGLQFLFEYFSETQRNKGNFPGRFSGRQFSNSRSEMNVSTLELGDSALYLCASSSAGGSYNEQFFGPGTRLTVL.

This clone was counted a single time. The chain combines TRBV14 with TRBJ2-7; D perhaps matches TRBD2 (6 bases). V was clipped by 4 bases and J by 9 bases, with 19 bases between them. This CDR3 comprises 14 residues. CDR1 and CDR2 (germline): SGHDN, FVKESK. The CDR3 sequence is CASSLRGRTDGQYF. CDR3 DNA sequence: TGTGCCAGCAGCCTCCGGGGGAGAACCGACGGGCAGTACTTC.

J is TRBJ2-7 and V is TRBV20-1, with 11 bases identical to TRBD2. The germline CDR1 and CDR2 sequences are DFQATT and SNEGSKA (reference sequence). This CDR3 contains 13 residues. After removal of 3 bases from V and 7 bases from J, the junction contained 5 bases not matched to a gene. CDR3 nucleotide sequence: TGCAGTGCTAGTATAGCGGGGGGGCATGAGCAGTACTTC. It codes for CSASIAGGHEQYF.

CDR3 bases: TGTGCCAGCACCCCCGGGACAGCGGCGTCTAATCAGCCCCAGCATTTT. As protein: CASTPGTAASNQPQHF. The rearrangement joins TRBV5-8 to TRBJ1-5, with 7 positions matching TRBD1. The CDR3 runs 16 residues. Per germline, CDR1 SGHTS and CDR2 YDEGEE. The V gene end was trimmed by 6 bases and the J gene end by 4 bases; junction bases not matched to a gene: 13.

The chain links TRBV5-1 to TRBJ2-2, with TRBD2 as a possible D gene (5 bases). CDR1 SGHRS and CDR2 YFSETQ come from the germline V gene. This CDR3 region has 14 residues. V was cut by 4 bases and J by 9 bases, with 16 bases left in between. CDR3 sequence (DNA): TGCGCCAGCAGCACAAAGACTAATCTCCGGGAGCTGTTTTTT. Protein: CASSTKTNLRELFF.

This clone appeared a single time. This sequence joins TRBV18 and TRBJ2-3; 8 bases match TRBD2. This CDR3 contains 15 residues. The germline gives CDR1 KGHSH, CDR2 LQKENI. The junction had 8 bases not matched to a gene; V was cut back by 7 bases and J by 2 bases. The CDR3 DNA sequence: TGTGCCAGCTTCTCTTCGGGGGGGATCACAGATACGCAGTATTTT. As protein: CASFSSGGITDTQYF. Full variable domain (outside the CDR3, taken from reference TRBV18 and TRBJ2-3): NAGVMQNPRHLVRRRGQEARLRCSPMKGHSHVYWYRQLPEEGLKFMVYLQKENIIDESGMPKERFSAEFPKEGPSILRIQQVVRGDSAAYFCASFSSGGITDTQYFGPGTRLTVL.